What follows describes a single T cell receptor (beta chain). This clonotype was recorded at least ten times. Its antigen is currently not known. No base quality values were provided; no much bigger clone lies one nucleotide off. V gives up 5 bases and J gives up 3 bases, and the segment between their germline ends measures 37 bases. Taken from cysteine to phenylalanine, the CDR3 has 22 residues. The CDR3 DNA has 66 bases and is translated from base 1. Reading the germline V gene gives CDR1 SGHVS and CDR2 FNYEAQ. This entry belongs to a study of molecular identifiers for immune sequencing clone quantification (dated by TCRdb to 2017 to 2018). In terms of the full investigation: In a replicate experiment, RNA from roughly 20,000 or 100,000 naive CD8 T cells was split into five aliquots, four of which were sequenced. This methods study benchmarked molecular-identifier clustering-based TCR repertoire sequencing (MIDCIRS) and TCR RNA copy counting, using CD8 T cells to do so.

Libraries of naive CD8 T cells were built from 20,000 to 1,000,000 sorted cells, with 10%, 30% or 50% of the purified RNA used. Naive CD8 T cells, defined as CD8+CD4-CCR7+CD45RA+, were FACS-sorted into RLT Plus buffer on a BD FACSAria II. To test detection sensitivity, Jurkat RNA equal to ten TCR copies was added to samples of 20,000-1,000,000 naive CD8 T cells. CD8 T cells were enriched using RosetteSep CD8+ T Cell Enrichment Cocktail and Ficoll-Paque, and the enriched cells then underwent ACK red cell lysis. The library came from PCR. Sequenced using a NextSeq 500. Bulk TCR libraries were made following a previously described method, with the TCR primers given in Table S5. The Qiagen AllPrep DNA/RNA kit was used to purify total RNA. Before any analysis, reads coming from multiple sequencing runs of the same library were combined into one pool. The published analysis was carried out like this. Reads were retained only if the reads had an exact TCR constant sequence, and the retained reads were trimmed to 150 nt and grouped according to their 12-nt molecular barcodes. Reads in each barcode group were sub-clustered using a 15% Levenshtein threshold, and a quality-weighted consensus sequence was built for each RNA molecule. Non-functional sequences were removed, as were lower-count sequences one edit away from another. Based on fitting two negative binomial distributions, any barcode sub-cluster with under 20% of the maximum read count was discarded. TCRdb itself trimmed the public reads at Q25 with fastp, ran MiXCR and retained productive beta chains. Every distinct CDR3 protein forms one entry, paired with its most common genes and DNA. The V and J calls here are based on TCRdb, not the publication. This sample comprises about 320,000 distinct CDR3 sequences, roughly a quarter of them detected only once. The top ten clonotypes cover around 0.76% of the sample.

What the research found in general, with its limitations: Even against a background of about 960,000 naive CD8 T cells, spiked-in Jurkat TCR RNA amounting to a single cell's worth was reported to be detectable. Spiked-in Jurkat TCR RNA (approximately eleven copies' worth), which is not part of the donor repertoire, was contained in the naive libraries. Identical TCR molecules sharing a barcode could cause highly expanded clone sizes to be underestimated. Without barcode sub-clustering, chimeric consensus sequences inflated TCR diversity; chimeras reached as high as 47%. In CMV-specific effector cells, over 97% of molecules were held by clones above 20 RNA copies, whereas under 1% of molecules were held by such clones in naive cells. Modeling gave 3 to 3.5 recovered TCR RNA copies per cell versus about ten by digital PCR, implying about 30% capture efficiency.

Sequences were obtained from naive CD8+ T cells from blood, with Jurkat cell RNA spiked in. The cell subset or site label, as the study defines it: FACS-sorted CD8+CD4-CCR7+CD45RA+ naive T cells. The rearranged chain carries TRBV7-6 and TRBJ1-1, and possibly TRBD1, on 6 matching bases. The origin of this receptor is a human donor in good health. Some libraries in this study had Jurkat cell RNA spiked in. The base sequence is TGTGCCAGCAGCCCTTTTCCACGGTCCTTCTTTATGGCAGACAGGAACGACACTGAAGCTTTCTTT. This codes for CASSPFPRSFFMADRNDTEAFF.